This T cell receptor beta chain stems from a study of blood T cell repertoires in COVID-19. Overall study: Acute and convalescent COVID-19 specimens originated in the United States, Italy and Spain. Sample material is recorded as cDNA or gDNA derived from T cells, B-cell-depleted T cells, or PBMCs.

In the source study's methods: Estimates of nucleated cell counts were drawn from the amplification of reference gene primers. This table comes from immunoSEQ multiplex PCR, and its TCRdb copy is limited to in-frame clones, with some not included. The V and J calls and clone size are taken from that table; D and trimming were inferred from the DNA. Of around 400,000 clones listed, around 87% are singletons. Per germline, CDR1 SGHAT and CDR2 FQNNGV. Trimming removed 0 bases from V and 5 bases from J, with 26 bases in between. The CDR3 totals 19 residues. The sequenced sample consisted of peripheral blood. This receptor was obtained from a woman aged 55-69 years with COVID-19, enrolled during active disease. The rearrangement uses TRBV11-2 and TRBJ2-7; D is perhaps TRBD1 (5 bases). The CDR3: CASSLDQGSRGHTPNEQYF. In DNA, the CDR3 is TGTGCCAGCAGCTTAGATCAAGGGTCACGAGGACATACCCCTAACGAGCAGTACTTC.